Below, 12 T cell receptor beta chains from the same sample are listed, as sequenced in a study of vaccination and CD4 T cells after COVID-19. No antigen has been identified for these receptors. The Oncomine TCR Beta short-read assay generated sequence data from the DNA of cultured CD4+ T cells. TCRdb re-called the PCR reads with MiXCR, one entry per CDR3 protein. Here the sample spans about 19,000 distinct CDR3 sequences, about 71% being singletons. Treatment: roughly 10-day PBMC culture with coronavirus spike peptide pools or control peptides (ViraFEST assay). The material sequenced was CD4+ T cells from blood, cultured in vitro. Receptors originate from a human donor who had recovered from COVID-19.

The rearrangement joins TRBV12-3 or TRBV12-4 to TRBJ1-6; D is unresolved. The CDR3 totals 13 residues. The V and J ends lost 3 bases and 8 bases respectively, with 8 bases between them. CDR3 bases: TGTGCCAGCAGTTTTACTGGGGATTCACCCCTCCACTTT. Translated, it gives CASSFTGDSPLHF.

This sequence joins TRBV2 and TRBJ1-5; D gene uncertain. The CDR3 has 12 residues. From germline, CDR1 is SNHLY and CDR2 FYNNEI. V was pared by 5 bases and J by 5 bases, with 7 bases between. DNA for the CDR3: TGTGCCAGCAGTCCCAGCCATCAGCCCCAGCATTTT. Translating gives CASSPSHQPQHF. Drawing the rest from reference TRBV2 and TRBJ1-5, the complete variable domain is EPEVTQTPSHQVTQMGQEVILRCVPISNHLYFYWYRQILGQKVEFLVSFYNNEISEKSEIFDDQFSVERPDGSNFTLKIRSTKLEDSAMYFCASSPSHQPQHFGDGTRLSIL.

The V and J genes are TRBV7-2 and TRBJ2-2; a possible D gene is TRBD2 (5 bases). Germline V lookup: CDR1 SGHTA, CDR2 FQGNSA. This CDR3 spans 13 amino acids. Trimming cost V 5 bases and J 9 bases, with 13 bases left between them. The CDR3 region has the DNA TGTGCCAGCAGCGCCGCGGGTATAAGGGAGCTGTTTTTT. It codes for CASSAAGIRELFF.

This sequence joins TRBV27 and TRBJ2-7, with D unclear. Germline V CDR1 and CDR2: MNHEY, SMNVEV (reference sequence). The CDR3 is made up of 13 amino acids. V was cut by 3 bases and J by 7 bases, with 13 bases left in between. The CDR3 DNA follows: TGTGCCAGCAGTTTCCGCGTATCTAGTGAGCAGTACTTC. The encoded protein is CASSFRVSSEQYF.

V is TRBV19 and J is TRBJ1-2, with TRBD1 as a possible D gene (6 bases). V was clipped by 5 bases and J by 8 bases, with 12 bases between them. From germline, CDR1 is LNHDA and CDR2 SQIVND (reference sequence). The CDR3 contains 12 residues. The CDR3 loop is CASSLIQGGYTF. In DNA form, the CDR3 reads TGTGCCAGTAGTTTGATCCAGGGGGGCTACACCTTC.

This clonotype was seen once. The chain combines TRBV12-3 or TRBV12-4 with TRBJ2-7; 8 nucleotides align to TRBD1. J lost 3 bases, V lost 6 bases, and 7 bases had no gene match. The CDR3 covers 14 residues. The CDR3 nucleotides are TGTGCCAGCAGCCCGACAGGGGCCAGCTACGAGCAGTACTTC. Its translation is CASSPTGASYEQYF.

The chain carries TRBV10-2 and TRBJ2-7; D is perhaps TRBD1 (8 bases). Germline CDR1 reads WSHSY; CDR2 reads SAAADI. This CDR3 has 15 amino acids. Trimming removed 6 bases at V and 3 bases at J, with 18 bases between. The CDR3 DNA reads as TGCGCCAGCAGGAAGACAGGGGAGGGACACTACGAGCAGTACTTC. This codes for CASRKTGEGHYEQYF.

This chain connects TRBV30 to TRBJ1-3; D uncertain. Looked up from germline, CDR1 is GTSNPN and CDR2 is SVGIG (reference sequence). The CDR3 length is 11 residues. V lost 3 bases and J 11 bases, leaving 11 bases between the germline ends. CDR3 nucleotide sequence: TGTGCCTGGAGGGGTCTTGGCGCCATATATTTT. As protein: CAWRGLGAIYF.

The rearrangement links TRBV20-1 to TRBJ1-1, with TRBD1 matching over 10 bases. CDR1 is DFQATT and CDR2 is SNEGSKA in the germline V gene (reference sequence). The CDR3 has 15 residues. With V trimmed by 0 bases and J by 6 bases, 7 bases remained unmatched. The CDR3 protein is CSARDSGQGGSEAFF. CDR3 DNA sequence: TGCAGTGCTAGAGATTCTGGACAGGGGGGTTCTGAAGCTTTCTTT.

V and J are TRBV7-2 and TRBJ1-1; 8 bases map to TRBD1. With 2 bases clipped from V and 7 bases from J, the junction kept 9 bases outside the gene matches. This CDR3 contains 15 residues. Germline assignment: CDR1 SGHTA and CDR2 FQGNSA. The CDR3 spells CASSLLQGARGEAFF. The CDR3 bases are TGTGCCAGCAGCTTACTCCAGGGGGCGCGTGGTGAAGCTTTCTTT.

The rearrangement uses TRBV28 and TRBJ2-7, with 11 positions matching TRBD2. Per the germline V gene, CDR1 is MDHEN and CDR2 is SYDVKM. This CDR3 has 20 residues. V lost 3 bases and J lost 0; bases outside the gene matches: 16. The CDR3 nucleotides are TGTGCCAGCAGTTTCCCCCCTTGGGGACTAGCGGAGGGGAGCTCCTACGAGCAGTACTTC. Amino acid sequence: CASSFPPWGLAEGSSYEQYF.

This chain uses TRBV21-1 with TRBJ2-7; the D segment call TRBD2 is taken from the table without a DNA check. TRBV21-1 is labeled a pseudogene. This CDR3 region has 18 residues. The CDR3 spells CASSKIKLRTSGRYEQYF. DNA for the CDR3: TGTGCCAGCAGCAAAATAAAGTTAAGGACTAGCGGGAGGTACGAGCAGTACTTC.